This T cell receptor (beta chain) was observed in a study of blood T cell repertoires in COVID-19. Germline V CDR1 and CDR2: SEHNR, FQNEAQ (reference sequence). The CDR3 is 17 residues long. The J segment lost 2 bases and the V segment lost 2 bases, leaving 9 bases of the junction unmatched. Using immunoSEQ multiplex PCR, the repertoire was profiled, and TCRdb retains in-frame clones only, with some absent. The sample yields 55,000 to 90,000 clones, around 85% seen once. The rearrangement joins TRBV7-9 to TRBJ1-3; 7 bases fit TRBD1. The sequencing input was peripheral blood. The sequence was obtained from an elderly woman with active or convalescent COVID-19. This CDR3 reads CASSLPNVDRTGNTIYF. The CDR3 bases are TGTGCCAGCAGCTTACCGAATGTGGACAGGACTGGAAACACCATATATTTT.